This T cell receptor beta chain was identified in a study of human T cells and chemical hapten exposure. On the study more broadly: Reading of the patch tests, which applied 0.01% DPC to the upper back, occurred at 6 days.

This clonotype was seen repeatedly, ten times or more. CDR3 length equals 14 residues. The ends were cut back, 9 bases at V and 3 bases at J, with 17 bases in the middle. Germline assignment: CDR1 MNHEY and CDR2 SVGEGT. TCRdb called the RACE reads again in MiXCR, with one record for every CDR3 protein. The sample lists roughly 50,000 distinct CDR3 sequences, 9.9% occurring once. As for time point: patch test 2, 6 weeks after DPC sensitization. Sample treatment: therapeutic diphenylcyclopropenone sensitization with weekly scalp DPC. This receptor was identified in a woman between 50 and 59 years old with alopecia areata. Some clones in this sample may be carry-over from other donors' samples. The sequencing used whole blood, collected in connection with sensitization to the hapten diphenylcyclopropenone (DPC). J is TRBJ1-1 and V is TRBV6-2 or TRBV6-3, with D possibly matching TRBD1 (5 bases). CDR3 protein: CAREQVRGDTEAFF. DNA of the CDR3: TGTGCCAGGGAGCAAGTCCGAGGGGACACTGAAGCTTTCTTT.